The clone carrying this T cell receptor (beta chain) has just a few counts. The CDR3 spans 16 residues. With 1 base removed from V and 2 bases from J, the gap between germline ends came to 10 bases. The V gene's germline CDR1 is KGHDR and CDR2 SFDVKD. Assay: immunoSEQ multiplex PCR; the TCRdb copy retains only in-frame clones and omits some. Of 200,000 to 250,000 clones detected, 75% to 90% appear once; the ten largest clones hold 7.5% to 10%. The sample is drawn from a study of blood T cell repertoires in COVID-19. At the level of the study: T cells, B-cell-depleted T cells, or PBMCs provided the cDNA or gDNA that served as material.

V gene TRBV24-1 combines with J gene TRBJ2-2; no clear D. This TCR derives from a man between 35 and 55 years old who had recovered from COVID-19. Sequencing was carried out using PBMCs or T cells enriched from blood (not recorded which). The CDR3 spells CATSDLKITNTGELFF. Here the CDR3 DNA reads TGTGCCACCAGTGATTTAAAGATAACAAACACCGGGGAGCTGTTTTTT.